Following are 27 T cell receptor beta chains from one sample sequenced in a study of shared clonotypes between healthy human individuals. Clones were sequenced by immunoSEQ multiplex PCR, and TCRdb holds only the in-frame ones, with some missing. Of roughly 850,000 clones listed, 90% to 97% are singletons. Selected positively for CCR7 and CD45RO-negative, naive CD8 cells excluded terminally differentiated effector memory CD45RA+ cells. The sequencing input was naive CD8+ T cells sorted from blood. The receptors originated from a young man in good health.

The rearrangement links TRBV7-9 to TRBJ2-5, with D possibly matching TRBD1 (5 bases). There are 17 residues in the CDR3. The ends were cut back, 2 bases at V and 2 bases at J, with 18 bases in the middle. Looked up from germline, CDR1 is SEHNR and CDR2 is FQNEAQ (reference sequence). The CDR3 here is CASSLLSLGAVQETQYF. In DNA form, the CDR3 reads TGTGCCAGCAGCTTACTATCACTTGGGGCAGTTCAAGAGACCCAGTACTTC.

The chain is built from TRBV7-9 and TRBJ1-2, with 8 bases identical to TRBD1. The CDR3 runs to 12 residues. Germline trimming cut 7 bases from V and 3 bases from J; bases unmatched to any gene: 1. Germline V gene sequence: CDR1 SEHNR, CDR2 FQNEAQ (reference sequence). In DNA, the CDR3 is TGTGCCAGCAAGGGACAGGACTATGGCTACACCTTC. Residues: CASKGQDYGYTF.

This chain joins TRBV5-8 and TRBJ1-1; D unresolved. CDR1 is SGHTS, CDR2 YDEGEE, per germline. V was clipped by 4 bases and J by 5 bases, with 18 bases between them. The CDR3 contains 15 residues. The CDR3 reads CASSLGLYSLTEAFF. CDR3 DNA: TGTGCCAGCAGCCTAGGACTGTATAGCTTAACTGAAGCTTTCTTT. Full variable domain (missing parts from reference TRBV5-8 and TRBJ1-1): EAGVTQSPTHLIKTRGQQATLRCSPISGHTSVYWYQQALGLGLQFLLWYDEGEERNRGNFPPRFSGRQFPNYSSELNVNALELEDSALYLCASSLGLYSLTEAFFGQGTRLTVV.

Details on this clone: The junction and the germline gene differ at one end; a read error may be behind it. This chain links TRBV7-9 with TRBJ2-7, with 9 bases aligning to TRBD2. The CDR3 is 11 amino acids. CDR1 is SEHNR, CDR2 FQNEAQ, per germline (reference sequence). The CDR3 reads CASSRTSEKYF. The CDR3, as DNA: TGTGCCAGCAGCCGGACTAGCGAGAAGTACTTC.

This chain joins TRBV5-5 and TRBJ2-1; 8 bases are a match to TRBD2. The germline CDR1 and CDR2 sequences are SGHKS and YYEKEE (reference sequence). Trimming took 3 bases from V and 9 from J; bases not matched to a gene: 14. This CDR3 contains 16 residues. The CDR3: CASSSAPGLGAGEQFF. The CDR3, as DNA: TGTGCCAGCAGCTCCGCCCCGGGACTAGGGGCGGGTGAGCAGTTCTTC.

Comment on this clone: Distinct nucleotide sequences in the sample also encode this CDR3. This sequence joins TRBV5-6 and TRBJ1-1; D call uncertain. Per germline, CDR1 SGHDT and CDR2 YYEEEE. The V gene lost 0 bases and the J gene lost 5 bases, with 5 bases spanning the gap. CDR3 length equals 12 residues. The CDR3 bases are TGTGCCAGCAGCTTGGTGGGGACTGAAGCTTTCTTT. It is translated as CASSLVGTEAFF.

The chain has TRBV4-1 and TRBJ1-1; D not resolved. V was shortened by 0 bases and J by 7 bases, with 12 bases between the two germline ends. This CDR3 contains 14 residues. Germline CDR1 MGHRA, CDR2 YSYEKL. The CDR3 region is CASSQDRLGGEAFF. The CDR3 coding sequence is TGCGCCAGCAGCCAAGATCGGTTGGGAGGTGAAGCTTTCTTT.

The chain combines TRBV15 with TRBJ2-7, with D hard to call. V lost 0 bases and J lost 3, with 12 bases in between. The CDR3 totals 15 residues. Germline V gene sequence: CDR1 LNHNV, CDR2 YYDKDF (reference sequence). Here the CDR3 reads CATSRDGVTNYEQYF. Here the CDR3 DNA reads TGTGCCACCAGCAGAGATGGCGTCACCAACTACGAGCAGTACTTC.

The chain has TRBV7-9 and TRBJ2-5; 8 bases are a match to TRBD1. The CDR3 is made up of 14 amino acids. Germline CDR1 SEHNR, CDR2 FQNEAQ (reference sequence). V dropped 5 bases and J dropped 4; count of bases not matched to a gene: 6. CDR3 nucleotide sequence: TGTGCCAGCAGCCCGGACAGGGCGCGAGAGACCCAGTACTTC. It encodes CASSPDRARETQYF.

V usage is TRBV15 and J usage is TRBJ1-5, with D perhaps matching TRBD1 (6 bases). Trimming removed 2 bases from V and 2 bases from J, with 10 bases in between. CDR1 and CDR2 (germline): LNHNV, YYDKDF (reference sequence). CDR3 length equals 15 residues. The CDR3 spells CATSRYRAGNQPQHF. CDR3 nucleotides: TGTGCCACCAGCAGATACAGGGCCGGCAATCAGCCCCAGCATTTT.

The chain links TRBV11-2 to TRBJ1-2, with D unclear. This CDR3 is built from 13 residues. CDR1 and CDR2 from the germline V gene are SGHAT and FQNNGV. The V end was cut by 2 bases, the J end by 6 bases, with 10 bases between. The CDR3 DNA sequence: TGTGCCAGCAGCTTATTCCCTCAGGATGGCTACACCTTC. Protein: CASSLFPQDGYTF.

This chain joins TRBV6-5 and TRBJ1-2; 12 bases map to TRBD1. Germline trimming cut 6 bases from V and 5 bases from J; bases unmatched to any gene: 7. The germline V gene has CDR1 MNHEY and CDR2 SVGAGI. The CDR3 spans 15 residues. The CDR3 is CASSSGTGGFYGYTF. Written as DNA, the CDR3 is TGTGCCAGCAGCTCCGGGACAGGGGGCTTTTATGGCTACACCTTC.

In this sample, this clone turned up once. This sequence joins TRBV9 and TRBJ1-1; D is undetermined. V was pared by 6 bases and J by 0 bases, with 6 bases between. From germline, CDR1 is SGDLS and CDR2 YYNGEE. CDR3 length: 12 residues. CDR3 DNA sequence: TGTGCCAGCAAAGCACTGAACACTGAAGCTTTCTTT. Protein: CASKALNTEAFF.

This chain joins TRBV7-9 and TRBJ2-1; D gene ambiguous. Germline loops: CDR1 SEHNR, CDR2 FQNEAQ (reference sequence). V lost 7 bases, J lost 8 bases, and 9 bases lay in between. The CDR3 loop spans 11 amino acids. DNA of the CDR3: TGTGCCAGCACCCCAAGGCATGAGCAGTTCTTC. Translation gives CASTPRHEQFF.

The chain is built from TRBV7-9 and TRBJ1-1; unclear D gene. This CDR3 has 14 amino acids. Trimming pared 1 base from V and 4 bases from J, leaving 10 bases between. CDR1 SEHNR and CDR2 FQNEAQ come from the germline V gene (reference sequence). The CDR3 bases are TGTGCCAGCAGCTTAGGCAGGCCCCCCACTGAAGCTTTCTTT. Amino acid sequence: CASSLGRPPTEAFF.

The chain is built from TRBV2 and TRBJ2-1; 8 nucleotides agree with TRBD1. With V trimmed by 2 bases and J by 7 bases, 1 base remained unmatched. In germline, CDR1 is SNHLY, CDR2 FYNNEI. CDR3 length: 13 amino acids. The CDR3 loop is CASSEYRGNEQFF. CDR3 DNA sequence: TGTGCCAGCAGTGAATACAGGGGGAATGAGCAGTTCTTC.

The sample holds one count of this clone. The CDR3 DNA is TGTGCCAGCAGCGGTGGGGGTCCCCATCAGCCCCAGCATTTT. Translating it yields CASSGGGPHQPQHF. The genes are TRBV9 and TRBJ1-5, with a tentative D call TRBD1 (5 bases). CDR3 length: 14 amino acids. V lost 3 bases and J lost 5, with 12 bases in between. CDR1 is SGDLS, CDR2 YYNGEE, per germline.

The V and J genes are TRBV5-1 and TRBJ2-7; tentatively, D is TRBD1 (6 bases). V was cut by 1 base and J by 3 bases, with 17 bases left in between. The CDR3 covers 16 residues. CDR1 and CDR2 (germline): SGHRS, YFSETQ. The CDR3 reads CASSLHFAGAGYEQYF. The CDR3 DNA reads TGCGCCAGCAGCTTGCATTTTGCAGGGGCGGGCTACGAGCAGTACTTC.

The genes are TRBV9 and TRBJ2-7, with D perhaps matching TRBD1 or TRBD2 (5 bases each). V was shortened by 3 bases and J by 0 bases, with 13 bases between the two germline ends. Germline V gene sequence: CDR1 SGDLS, CDR2 YYNGEE. The CDR3 contains 15 residues. Here the CDR3 DNA reads TGTGCCAGCAGCGACGGGACGTTGGACTCCTACGAGCAGTACTTC. Translation: CASSDGTLDSYEQYF.

This clone was counted a single time. The chain couples TRBV7-6 to TRBJ2-3; 8 bases map to TRBD2. V shed 5 bases, J shed 1 base, and the junction held 2 bases outside the gene matches. The germline V gene has CDR1 SGHVS and CDR2 FNYEAQ. The CDR3 is 14 residues long. The chain's CDR3 is CASSRAGGTDTQYF. The CDR3 nucleotides read TGTGCCAGCAGCCGAGCGGGAGGCACAGATACGCAGTATTTT.

The rearrangement joins TRBV9 to TRBJ2-5; 7 nucleotides align to TRBD1. Germline V gene sequence: CDR1 SGDLS, CDR2 YYNGEE. The CDR3 runs to 15 residues. Trimming cost V 0 bases and J 5 bases; bases outside gene matches: 7. The CDR3 reads CASSVDGRGLETQYF. DNA of the CDR3: TGTGCCAGCAGCGTAGACGGCAGGGGGTTGGAGACCCAGTACTTC.

This chain uses TRBV27 with TRBJ1-5; unclear D gene. Germline lookup yields CDR1 MNHEY and CDR2 SMNVEV (reference sequence). The V gene lost 2 bases and the J gene lost 7 bases, with 15 bases spanning the gap. The CDR3 is made up of 15 amino acids. This chain's CDR3 is CASSLLSGTKQPQHF. The CDR3 DNA reads TGTGCCAGCAGTTTACTCAGTGGTACGAAGCAGCCCCAGCATTTT.

The chain couples TRBV30 to TRBJ2-1; TRBD2 matches at 7 bases. Per germline, CDR1 GTSNPN and CDR2 SVGIG (reference sequence). Trimming took 0 bases from V and 7 from J; bases not matched to a gene: 9. The CDR3 covers 15 residues. The CDR3 loop reads CAWSVPAGEGNEQFF. DNA for the CDR3: TGTGCCTGGAGTGTACCTGCGGGAGAGGGGAATGAGCAGTTCTTC.

CDR3 amino acids: CAIKRLAGDHEQFF. The CDR3 DNA follows: TGTGCCATCAAGCGGCTAGCGGGAGATCATGAGCAGTTCTTC. The chain is built from TRBV7-9 and TRBJ2-1; TRBD2 matches at 10 bases. Germline V CDR1 and CDR2: SEHNR, FQNEAQ (reference sequence). After removal of 10 bases from V and 8 bases from J, the junction contained 11 bases not matched to a gene. CDR3 length: 14 residues. The variable domain in full, completed from reference TRBV7-9 and TRBJ2-1, reads DTGVSQNPRHKITKRGQNVTFRCDPISEHNRLYWYRQTLGQGPEFLTYFQNEAQLEKSRLLSDRFSAERPKGSFSTLEIQRTEQGDSAMYLCAIKRLAGDHEQFFGPGTRLTVL.

The chain employs TRBV4-1 and TRBJ2-7; possibly TRBD1 for D (6 bases). The CDR3 loop spans 15 amino acids. Germline V gene data show CDR1 as MGHRA and CDR2 as YSYEKL. V lost 4 bases to trimming and J lost 3 bases, with 16 bases between them. For the CDR3, the DNA is TGCGCCAGCAGCCCCTCAGGGGAGAGTATCTACGAGCAGTACTTC. It codes for CASSPSGESIYEQYF.

This sequence joins TRBV10-3 and TRBJ1-2, with D unresolved. Trimming took 0 bases from V and 8 from J, leaving 10 bases between them. Germline-derived CDR1 and CDR2 are ENHRY and SYGVKD. CDR3 length equals 13 residues. CDR3 sequence reads: CAISESLTGGYTF. CDR3 nucleotide sequence: TGTGCCATCAGTGAGTCGTTGACGGGAGGCTACACCTTC.

The rearrangement joins TRBV5-1 to TRBJ2-3; D is unclear. The V gene's germline CDR1 is SGHRS and CDR2 YFSETQ. The ends were cut back, 3 bases at V and 1 base at J, with 18 bases in the middle. This CDR3 is built from 17 residues. The CDR3: CASSSVGIPGGTDTQYF. The CDR3 DNA reads TGCGCCAGCAGCTCCGTTGGGATCCCCGGCGGCACAGATACGCAGTATTTT.